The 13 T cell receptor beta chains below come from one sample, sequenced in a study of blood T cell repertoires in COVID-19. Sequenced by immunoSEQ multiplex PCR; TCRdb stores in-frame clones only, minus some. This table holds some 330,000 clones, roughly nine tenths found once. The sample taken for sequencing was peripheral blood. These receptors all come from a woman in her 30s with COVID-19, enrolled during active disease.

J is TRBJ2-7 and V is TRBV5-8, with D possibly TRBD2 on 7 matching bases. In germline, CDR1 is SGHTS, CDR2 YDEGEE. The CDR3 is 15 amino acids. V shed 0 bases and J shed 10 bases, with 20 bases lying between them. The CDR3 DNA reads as TGTGCCAGCAGCTTGGTGTCGGGGGGCGGGAGCCGACAGTACTTC. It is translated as CASSLVSGGGSRQYF. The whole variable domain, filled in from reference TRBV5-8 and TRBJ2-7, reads EAGVTQSPTHLIKTRGQQATLRCSPISGHTSVYWYQQALGLGLQFLLWYDEGEERNRGNFPPRFSGRQFPNYSSELNVNALELEDSALYLCASSLVSGGGSRQYFGPGTRLTVT.

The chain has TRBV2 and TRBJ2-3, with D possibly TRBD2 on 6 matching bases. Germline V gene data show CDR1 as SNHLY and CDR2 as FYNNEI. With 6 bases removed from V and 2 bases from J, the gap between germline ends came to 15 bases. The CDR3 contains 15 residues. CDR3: CASSVTRGYTDTQYF. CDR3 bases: TGTGCCAGCAGCGTTACTCGGGGGTACACAGATACGCAGTATTTT. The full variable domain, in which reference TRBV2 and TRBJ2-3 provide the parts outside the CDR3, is EPEVTQTPSHQVTQMGQEVILRCVPISNHLYFYWYRQILGQKVEFLVSFYNNEISEKSEIFDDQFSVERPDGSNFTLKIRSTKLEDSAMYFCASSVTRGYTDTQYFGPGTRLTVL.

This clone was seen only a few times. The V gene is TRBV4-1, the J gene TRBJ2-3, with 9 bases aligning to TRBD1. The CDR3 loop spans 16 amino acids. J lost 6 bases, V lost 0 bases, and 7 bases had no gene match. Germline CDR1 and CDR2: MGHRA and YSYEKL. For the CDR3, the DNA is TGCGCCAGCAGCCAAGAAGGGGACAGGGAAACCGATACGCAGTATTTT. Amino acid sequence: CASSQEGDRETDTQYF.

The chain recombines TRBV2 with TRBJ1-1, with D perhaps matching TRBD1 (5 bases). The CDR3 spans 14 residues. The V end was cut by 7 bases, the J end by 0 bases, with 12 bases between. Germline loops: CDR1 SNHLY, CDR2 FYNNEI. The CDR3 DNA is TGTGCCAGCACCCAACGGGGGGTGAACACTGAAGCTTTCTTT. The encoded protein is CASTQRGVNTEAFF.

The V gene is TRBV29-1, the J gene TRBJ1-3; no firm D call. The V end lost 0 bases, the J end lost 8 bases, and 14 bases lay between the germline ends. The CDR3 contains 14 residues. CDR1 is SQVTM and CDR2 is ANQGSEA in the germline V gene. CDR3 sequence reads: CSVEDTAGVDTIYF. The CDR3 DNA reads TGCAGCGTTGAAGATACAGCCGGCGTAGACACCATATATTTT.

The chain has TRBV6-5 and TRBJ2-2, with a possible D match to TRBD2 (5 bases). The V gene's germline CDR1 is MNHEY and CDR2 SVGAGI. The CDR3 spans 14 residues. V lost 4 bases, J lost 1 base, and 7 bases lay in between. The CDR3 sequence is CASSLEGNTGELFF. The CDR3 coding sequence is TGTGCCAGCAGTTTAGAGGGGAACACCGGGGAGCTGTTTTTT.

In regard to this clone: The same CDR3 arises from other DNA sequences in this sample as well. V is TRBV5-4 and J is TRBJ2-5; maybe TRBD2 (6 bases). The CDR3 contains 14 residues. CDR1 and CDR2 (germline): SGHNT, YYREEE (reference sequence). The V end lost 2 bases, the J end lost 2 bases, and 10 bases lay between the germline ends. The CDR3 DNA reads TGTGCCAGCAGCTTACTAGGAGGGCAAGAGACCCAGTACTTC. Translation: CASSLLGGQETQYF.

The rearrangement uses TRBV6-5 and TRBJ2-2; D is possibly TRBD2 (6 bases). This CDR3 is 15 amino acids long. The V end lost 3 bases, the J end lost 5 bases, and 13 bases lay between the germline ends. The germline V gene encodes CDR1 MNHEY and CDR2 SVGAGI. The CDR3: CASSYDGRRTGELFF. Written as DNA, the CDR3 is TGTGCCAGCAGTTATGATGGGAGGAGGACCGGGGAGCTGTTTTTT.

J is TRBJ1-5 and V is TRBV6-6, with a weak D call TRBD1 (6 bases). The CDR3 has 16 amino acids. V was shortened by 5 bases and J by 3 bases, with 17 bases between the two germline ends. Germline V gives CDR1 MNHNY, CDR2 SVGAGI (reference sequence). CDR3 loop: CASSQRQVRNNQPQHF. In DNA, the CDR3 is TGTGCCAGCAGTCAACGACAGGTCCGTAACAATCAGCCCCAGCATTTT.

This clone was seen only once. The DNA of the CDR3 is TGTGCCAGCAGTTACCGGAGCACAGATACGCAGTATTTT. It yields the protein CASSYRSTDTQYF. This sequence joins TRBV6-6 and TRBJ2-3; D is unclear. The germline V gene has CDR1 MNHNY and CDR2 SVGAGI (reference sequence). The CDR3 has 13 residues. V was clipped by 2 bases and J by 0 bases, with 3 bases between them.

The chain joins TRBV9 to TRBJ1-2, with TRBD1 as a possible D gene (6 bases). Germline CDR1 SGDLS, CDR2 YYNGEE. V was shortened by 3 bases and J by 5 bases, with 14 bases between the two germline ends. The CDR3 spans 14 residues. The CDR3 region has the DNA TGTGCCAGCAGCGAATACAGGGTGGAGTATGGCTACACCTTC. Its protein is CASSEYRVEYGYTF.

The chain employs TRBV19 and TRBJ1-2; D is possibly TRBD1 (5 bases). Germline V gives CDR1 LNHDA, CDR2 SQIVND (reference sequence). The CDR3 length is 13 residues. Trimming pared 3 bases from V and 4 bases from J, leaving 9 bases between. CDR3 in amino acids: CASSMGQSYGYTF. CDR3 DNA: TGTGCCAGTAGTATGGGGCAGTCCTATGGCTACACCTTC.

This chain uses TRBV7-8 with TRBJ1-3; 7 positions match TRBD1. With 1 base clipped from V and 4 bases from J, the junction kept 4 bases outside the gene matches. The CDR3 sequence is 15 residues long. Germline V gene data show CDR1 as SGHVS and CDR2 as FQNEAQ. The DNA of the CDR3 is TGTGCCAGCAGCTTAGGGACAGGCGGAGGAAACACCATATATTTT. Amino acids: CASSLGTGGGNTIYF.